This T cell receptor beta chain was captured in a study of beta chain features in type 1 diabetes. In the study overall: No age, gender or cell yield differences were seen between patients and healthy donors.

Study-wide findings and caveats: Lower insertion and higher deletion counts appeared at VDJ junctions in type 1 diabetes patients. Shorter templates might be favored by PCR, equally in patients and controls.

As concerns this clone: The antigen remains unidentified.

Of the isolated RNA, all was reverse transcribed, and so the sequenced material was expressed TCRB transcripts. Some clones are missing from TCRdb's copy, which holds only in-frame ones; the method was immunoSEQ multiplex PCR. The profile shows 350,000 to 450,000 clones, around 15% of them singletons. The sequence was obtained from a young woman in good health. Sequencing was carried out using naive CD4+ T cells from blood.

CDR3 region: CASSDAGTGTYNEQFF. The CDR3 DNA sequence: TGTGCCAGTAGCGACGCCGGGACTGGAACCTACAATGAGCAGTTCTTC. This sequence joins TRBV19 and TRBJ2-1; possible D gene TRBD2, 6 bases. CDR1 and CDR2 (germline): LNHDA, SQIVND (reference sequence). Deletions cut 6 bases from V and 2 bases from J, with 17 bases between. The length of the CDR3 is 16 residues.